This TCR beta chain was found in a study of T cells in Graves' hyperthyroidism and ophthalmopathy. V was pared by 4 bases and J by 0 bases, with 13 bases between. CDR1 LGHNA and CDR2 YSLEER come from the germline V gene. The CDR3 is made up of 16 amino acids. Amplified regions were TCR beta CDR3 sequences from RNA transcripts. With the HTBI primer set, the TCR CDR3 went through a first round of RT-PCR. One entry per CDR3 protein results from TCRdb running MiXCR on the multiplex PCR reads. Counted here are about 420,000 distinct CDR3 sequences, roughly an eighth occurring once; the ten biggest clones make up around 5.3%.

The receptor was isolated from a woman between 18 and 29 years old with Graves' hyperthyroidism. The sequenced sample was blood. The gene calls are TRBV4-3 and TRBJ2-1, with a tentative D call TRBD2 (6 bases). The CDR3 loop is CASSPRGRLSYNEQFF. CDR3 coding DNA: TGCGCCAGCAGCCCTCGGGGGAGGCTCTCCTACAATGAGCAGTTCTTC.